Included here is one TCR beta chain sequence, with context. This clonotype came up a few times. It lacks a known antigen. Per-nucleotide qualities are absent, and no much larger clonotype sits a single base away. CDR1 is given as WNHNN and CDR2 as SYGVQD, both from the germline V gene (reference sequence). The CDR3 goes from the cysteine to the phenylalanine over 13 residues. The sequence is cut down to CDR3 DNA, 39 bases in frame from base 1. A distance of 7 bases separates the germline ends of V and J, which lose 0 bases and 5 bases respectively. The sample originates from a study of T cell repertoires in cytomegalovirus infection (dated by TCRdb to the late 2010s). Regarding the research as a whole: Recently identified HLA-C-restricted CMV epitopes, whose presentation resists viral immunomodulation, were targeted by peptide stimulations together with well-studied HLA-B-restricted epitopes. Because public TCR beta signatures pointed to carriage of CMV infection together with the matching HLA type, the HLA type of each donor mattered for the analysis.

The study at large found these results: In the ex vivo response, HLA-C-restricted CMV-specific TCR beta clonotypes were dominant, and in two of eight donors the single most frequent clonotype came from this HLA-C-restricted group. Cumulative frequency of public TCR beta family members discriminated carriers of CMV infection plus the relevant HLA type in this cohort and an independent roughly 320-donor cohort.

The treatment or condition label for this specimen denotes: in vitro stimulation with specific CMV peptide epitopes to enrich CMV-specific T cells. The sample was run on an Illumina HiSeq 1500. TCRdb reprocessed the public reads (quality trimming at Q25 with fastp, clone calling with MiXCR) and kept in-frame beta chains. Entries that share a CDR3 protein sequence are merged under the most common genes and DNA. The sample yields under 95,000 distinct CDR3 sequences; about 44% were counted once. The ten top clones hold approximately 95% of the sample. Source: CD8+ T cells from cultured PBMCs, taken from culture after CMV antigen stimulation. The V and J genes are TRBV10-1 and TRBJ1-1, and perhaps TRBD1 as D gene, on 5 matching bases. The receptor's source is a human donor in good health (CMV status not recorded). Some clones in this sample may be carry-over from other donors' samples. The DNA sequence is as follows: TGCGCCAGCAGTGAGTCCCAGGGAACTGAAGCTTTCTTT. Its protein is CASSESQGTEAFF.